Below, one TCR beta chain is given with its context. Antigen: not known. Time point specified: cycle 4 day 1 (C4D1), after about 6 weeks of nivolumab. Relapse after autologous stem cell transplantation occurred in every patient, and brentuximab vedotin exposure varied. Magnetic negative selection was used to purify CD4+ T cells from PBMCs that had been thawed. The sample is drawn from a study of PD-1 blockade in classical Hodgkin lymphoma. The data were produced by immunoSEQ multiplex PCR, yet TCRdb's version contains in-frame clones alone and is incomplete. The sample contains 30,000 to 40,000 clones, roughly nine tenths of which appear only once. Overall study findings and caveats: Significantly greater TCR diversity emerged by C4D1 in CD4+ cells but not CD8+ cells.

The specimen comprised CD4+ T cells from blood, sampled before the fourth cycle of nivolumab. This receptor was identified in a human donor with classical Hodgkin lymphoma.

The CDR3 protein is CASSLGYSRKTEKETQYF. The CDR3 coding sequence is TGCGCCAGCAGCTTAGGATACAGTCGAAAGACAGAAAAAGAGACCCAGTACTTC. J is TRBJ2-5 and V is TRBV5-1, with a possible D match to TRBD1 (5 bases). V gave up 2 bases and J gave up 3 bases, with 23 bases separating them. The CDR3 is made up of 18 amino acids. Looked up from germline, CDR1 is SGHRS and CDR2 is YFSETQ.